The 29 T cell receptor beta chains below come from one sample, sequenced in a study of T cell responses to AZD1222 COVID-19 vaccine. Clones were read by immunoSEQ multiplex PCR, and TCRdb kept only the in-frame ones, dropping some. The sample yields 150,000 or so clones, about nine tenths seen once. The sample was peripheral blood, taken on day 0 of AZD1222 vaccination. These receptors all stem from an adult in good health.

CDR3 amino acids: CASRMTGGAGNEKLFF. As DNA, the CDR3 is TGTGCCAGCAGAATGACAGGGGGCGCCGGTAATGAAAAACTGTTTTTT. The chain couples TRBV5-4 to TRBJ1-4; 10 nucleotides match TRBD1. CDR1 and CDR2 (germline): SGHNT, YYREEE (reference sequence). Trimming cost V 5 bases and J 4 bases; bases outside gene matches: 8. The length of the CDR3 is 16 residues. Together with reference TRBV5-4 and TRBJ1-4, the CDR3 gives the full variable domain: ETGVTQSPTHLIKTRGQQVTLRCSSQSGHNTVSWYQQALGQGPQFIFQYYREEENGRGNFPPRFSGLQFPNYSSELNVNALELDDSALYLCASRMTGGAGNEKLFFGSGTQLSVL.

J is TRBJ1-3 and V is TRBV3-1 (or the pseudogene TRBV3-2); 7 nucleotides line up with TRBD1. In germline, CDR1 is LGHDT, CDR2 YNNKEL (reference sequence). The junction had 8 bases not matched to a gene; V was cut back by 1 base and J by 5 bases. There are 16 residues in the CDR3. The DNA for the CDR3 is TGTGCCAGCAGCCAAGTAGGGGGCGCACAAAGAAACACCATATATTTT. Amino acids: CASSQVGGAQRNTIYF.

J is TRBJ2-5 and V is TRBV28, with TRBD2 identical over 7 bases. The CDR3 is made up of 15 amino acids. The germline CDR1 and CDR2 sequences are MDHEN and SYDVKM. V gave up 6 bases and J gave up 4 bases; unmatched junction bases: 11. The CDR3 reads CASRVAAGVVETQYF. In DNA form, the CDR3 reads TGTGCCAGCAGGGTGGCTGCGGGAGTCGTAGAGACCCAGTACTTC. The full variable domain, with the rest looked up from reference TRBV28 and TRBJ2-5, is DVKVTQSSRYLVKRTGEKVFLECVQDMDHENMFWYRQDPGLGLRLIYFSYDVKMKEKGDIPEGYSVSREKKERFSLILESASTNQTSMYLCASRVAAGVVETQYFGPGTRLLVL.

V is TRBV7-2 and J is TRBJ2-1; D remains unclear. The CDR3 is 13 amino acids. Per the germline V gene, CDR1 is SGHTA and CDR2 is FQGNSA. The V and J ends lost 5 bases and 5 bases respectively, with 10 bases between them. The DNA of the CDR3 is TGTGCCAGCAGCCGTAAGTGGGACAATGAGCAGTTCTTC. Protein sequence: CASSRKWDNEQFF.

V is TRBV7-8 and J is TRBJ1-5; 8 nucleotides line up with TRBD1. V was clipped by 0 bases and J by 0 bases; unmatched bases: 4. Germline values: CDR1 SGHVS, CDR2 FQNEAQ. The CDR3 extends over 17 amino acids. CDR3 coding DNA: TGTGCCAGCAGCTTAGCAGGACAGGGTTATAGCAATCAGCCCCAGCATTTT. Translation: CASSLAGQGYSNQPQHF. The whole variable domain, remainder taken from reference TRBV7-8 and TRBJ1-5, is GAGVSQSPRYKVAKRGQDVALRCDPISGHVSLFWYQQALGQGPEFLTYFQNEAQLDKSGLPSDRFFAERPEGSVSTLKIQRTQQEDSAVYLCASSLAGQGYSNQPQHFGDGTRLSIL.

This clone was observed once. V gene TRBV5-6 combines with J gene TRBJ2-7; 9 bases align to TRBD1. Germline trimming cut 4 bases from V and 5 bases from J; bases unmatched to any gene: 10. CDR3 length equals 15 residues. Germline lookup yields CDR1 SGHDT and CDR2 YYEEEE. CDR3 nucleotide sequence: TGTGCCAGCAGCCTCCGAGGGACAGGGTTCAACGAGCAGTACTTC. Its translation: CASSLRGTGFNEQYF.

The chain uses TRBV20-1 and TRBJ2-7; 7 bases line up with TRBD1. From germline, CDR1 is DFQATT and CDR2 SNEGSKA (reference sequence). The CDR3 totals 11 residues. V was clipped by 5 bases and J by 3 bases; unmatched bases: 1. The CDR3, as DNA: TGCAGTGCTTACAGGGGCTACGAGCAGTACTTC. Its protein product is CSAYRGYEQYF.

V and J are TRBV30 and TRBJ2-2; 8 bases line up with TRBD2. CDR1 is GTSNPN and CDR2 is SVGIG in the germline V gene (reference sequence). Germline trimming cut 6 bases from V and 4 bases from J; bases unmatched to any gene: 10. This CDR3 has 15 amino acids. In nucleotides, the CDR3 is TGTGCCTGCCCGTCACGGGAGGGTGGCACCGGGGAGCTGTTTTTT. Its protein is CACPSREGGTGELFF.

Notes on this clone: Different DNA sequences within this sample yield the same CDR3. The chain combines TRBV10-3 with TRBJ1-1, with a tentative D call TRBD1 (5 bases). The ends were cut back, 3 bases at V and 0 bases at J, with 8 bases in the middle. Per the germline V gene, CDR1 is ENHRY and CDR2 is SYGVKD. The CDR3 sequence is 14 residues long. The DNA of the CDR3 is TGTGCCATCAGTGACCAGGGCATGAACACTGAAGCTTTCTTT. This gives the protein CAISDQGMNTEAFF.

The genes are TRBV5-4 and TRBJ1-2; 8 nucleotides line up with TRBD1. The CDR3 is made up of 14 amino acids. V trimming: 2 bases; J trimming: 7 bases; junction bases outside the gene matches: 7. The germline CDR1 and CDR2 sequences are SGHNT and YYREEE (reference sequence). The CDR3 spells CASSFSLTGVGYTF. In nucleotides, the CDR3 is TGTGCCAGCAGCTTTTCTCTGACAGGGGTTGGCTACACCTTC.

The chain combines TRBV6-5 with TRBJ1-2; no clear D. V gave up 5 bases and J gave up 3 bases, with 13 bases separating them. The CDR3 runs 14 residues. Germline loops: CDR1 MNHEY, CDR2 SVGAGI. The CDR3 DNA follows: TGTGCCAGCAGTCCCATGGCGGGTTACTATGGCTACACCTTC. Translated, it gives CASSPMAGYYGYTF.

V is TRBV7-3 and J is TRBJ2-1; TRBD2 matches at 10 bases. The CDR3 runs 16 residues. J gave up 3 bases and V 2 bases, and 4 bases lay outside the gene matches. CDR1 is SGHTA and CDR2 is FQGTGA in the germline V gene. CDR3 protein: CASSLGLAGDYNEQFF. The DNA of the CDR3 is TGTGCCAGCAGCTTAGGCCTAGCGGGAGACTACAATGAGCAGTTCTTC.

The chain couples TRBV19 to TRBJ2-2; TRBD2 agrees at 14 bases. Per the germline V gene, CDR1 is LNHDA and CDR2 is SQIVND (reference sequence). Germline trimming cut 4 bases from V and 7 bases from J; bases unmatched to any gene: 8. The length of the CDR3 is 17 residues. The CDR3 region is CASSKGTSGRMGGELFF. DNA for the CDR3: TGTGCCAGTAGTAAAGGGACTAGCGGGAGAATGGGCGGGGAGCTGTTTTTT.

The chain is built from TRBV6-2 or TRBV6-3 and TRBJ2-1; 7 nucleotides agree with TRBD1. The CDR3 extends over 14 amino acids. CDR1 is MNHEY, CDR2 SVGEGT, per germline. After removal of 5 bases from V and 4 bases from J, the junction contained 5 bases not matched to a gene. The CDR3, as DNA: TGTGCCAGCAGTGCCGGACAGGAATACAATGAGCAGTTCTTC. It is translated as CASSAGQEYNEQFF.

The chain has TRBV3-1 (or the pseudogene TRBV3-2) and TRBJ2-7, with 7 bases fitting TRBD2. J was trimmed by 1 base and V by 1 base; bases with no gene match: 10. The CDR3 sequence is 17 residues long. Germline CDR1 and CDR2: LGHDT and YNNKEL (reference sequence). Here the CDR3 reads CASSQGGRRAPSYEQYF. CDR3 coding DNA: TGTGCCAGCAGCCAAGGCGGGAGAAGGGCCCCATCCTACGAGCAGTACTTC.

The chain joins TRBV29-1 to TRBJ2-5, with D perhaps matching TRBD2 (6 bases). The V gene lost 8 bases and the J gene lost 1 base, with 11 bases spanning the gap. CDR3 size: 12 residues. Germline V CDR1 and CDR2: SQVTM, ANQGSEA. This CDR3 is CSSMGGQETQYF. For the CDR3, the DNA is TGCAGCTCAATGGGGGGCCAAGAGACCCAGTACTTC. The whole variable domain, remainder taken from reference TRBV29-1 and TRBJ2-5, is SAVISQKPSRDICQRGTSLTIQCQVDSQVTMMFWYRQQPGQSLTLIATANQGSEATYESGFVIDKFPISRPNLTFSTLTVSNMSPEDSSIYLCSSMGGQETQYFGPGTRLLVL.

The CDR3 loop reads CASSLGGTSGKETQYF. The CDR3 DNA sequence: TGTGCCAGCAGCTTAGGGGGGACTAGCGGGAAAGAGACCCAGTACTTC. The rearrangement joins TRBV7-3 to TRBJ2-5, with TRBD2 identical over 13 bases. The CDR3 has 16 amino acids. The trim removed 2 bases at V and 3 bases at J, leaving 3 bases unmatched. CDR1 is SGHTA and CDR2 is FQGTGA in the germline V gene. Complete variable domain (other parts from reference TRBV7-3 and TRBJ2-5): GAGVSQTPSNKVTEKGKYVELRCDPISGHTALYWYRQSLGQGPEFLIYFQGTGAADDSGLPNDRFFAVRPEGSVSTLKIQRTERGDSAVYLCASSLGGTSGKETQYFGPGTRLLVL.

The CDR3 DNA follows: TGCGCCAGCAGCCAAGGGACTAGCTTGCTGTTCGAGCAGTACTTC. It specifies CASSQGTSLLFEQYF. The gene calls are TRBV4-1 and TRBJ2-7; 8 bases map to TRBD2. Germline loops: CDR1 MGHRA, CDR2 YSYEKL. V shed 1 base and J 6 bases; nucleotides not matched to a gene: 8. The CDR3 is 15 residues long.

The V call is TRBV27, the J call TRBJ2-3, with 13 bases matching TRBD2. The CDR3 sequence is 17 residues long. V lost 6 bases and J lost 8; bases outside the gene matches: 14. Germline V gene lookup returns CDR1 MNHEY and CDR2 SMNVEV (reference sequence). The CDR3 sequence: CASSYNLGLAGEGTQYF. The CDR3 DNA reads as TGTGCCAGCAGCTACAACCTAGGACTAGCGGGAGAAGGTACGCAGTATTTT.

The chain links TRBV28 to TRBJ1-2; D is undetermined. The V gene's germline CDR1 is MDHEN and CDR2 SYDVKM. Trimming shortened V by 2 bases and J by 3 bases, and 19 bases separated the two germline ends. This CDR3 contains 17 residues. DNA for the CDR3: TGTGCCAGCAGTTTAAATGCGTATGGAGGTTGGGACTATGGCTACACCTTC. Translating gives CASSLNAYGGWDYGYTF.

The CDR3 region is CASSVTYDSYTEAFF. Here the CDR3 DNA reads TGTGCCAGCAGCGTTACCTACGACAGCTACACTGAAGCTTTCTTT. This chain joins TRBV7-2 and TRBJ1-1, with a tentative D call TRBD1 (5 bases). Germline V CDR1 and CDR2: SGHTA, FQGNSA. There are 15 residues in the CDR3. The V end lost 5 bases, the J end lost 3 bases, and 16 bases lay between the germline ends.

J is TRBJ2-7 and V is TRBV5-1; D possibly matches TRBD1 or TRBD2 (5 bases each). CDR1 and CDR2 (germline): SGHRS, YFSETQ. This CDR3 comprises 14 residues. Trimming pared 4 bases from V and 5 bases from J, leaving 16 bases between. The DNA for the CDR3 is TGCGCCAGCAGCACTGGAGGAGCAGGGAACGAGCAGTACTTC. It yields the protein CASSTGGAGNEQYF. Based on the CDR3 plus reference TRBV5-1 and TRBJ2-7, the full variable domain is KAGVTQTPRYLIKTRGQQVTLSCSPISGHRSVSWYQQTPGQGLQFLFEYFSETQRNKGNFPGRFSGRQFSNSRSEMNVSTLELGDSALYLCASSTGGAGNEQYFGPGTRLTVT.

The chain employs TRBV9 and TRBJ2-1; the match to TRBD2 covers 9 bases. Germline trimming cut 0 bases from V and 4 bases from J; bases unmatched to any gene: 5. Germline lookup yields CDR1 SGDLS and CDR2 YYNGEE. The CDR3 covers 16 residues. The CDR3 sequence is CASSVASGRLYNEQFF. CDR3 bases: TGTGCCAGCAGCGTAGCCAGCGGGAGGTTGTACAATGAGCAGTTCTTC.

The rearrangement links TRBV7-3 to TRBJ1-1; no firm D call. The CDR3 sequence is 14 residues long. In germline, CDR1 is SGHTA, CDR2 FQGTGA. Trimming took off 5 bases at V and 4 bases at J, with 14 bases between the two ends. This CDR3 is CASSPGPEATEAFF. DNA for the CDR3: TGTGCCAGCAGCCCCGGGCCCGAGGCCACTGAAGCTTTCTTT.

This chain links TRBV19 with TRBJ1-5, with a weak D call TRBD1 (6 bases). Germline CDR1 LNHDA, CDR2 SQIVND (reference sequence). The CDR3 runs to 16 residues. The ends were cut back, 3 bases at V and 4 bases at J, with 16 bases in the middle. The CDR3 sequence: CASSMGWGRRNQPQHF. Written as DNA, the CDR3 is TGTGCCAGTAGTATGGGCTGGGGGCGACGTAATCAGCCCCAGCATTTT.

The chain is built from TRBV6-5 and TRBJ2-5; D gene unclear. Germline V lookup: CDR1 MNHEY, CDR2 SVGAGI. The V gene lost 0 bases and the J gene lost 3 bases, with 8 bases spanning the gap. This CDR3 region has 14 residues. DNA of the CDR3: TGTGCCAGCAGTTACTCGGACGGAGAAGAGACCCAGTACTTC. It codes for CASSYSDGEETQYF.

V is TRBV5-1 and J is TRBJ2-7; 8 nucleotides align to TRBD2. The trim removed 4 bases at V and 2 bases at J, leaving 8 bases unmatched. Per the germline V gene, CDR1 is SGHRS and CDR2 is YFSETQ. CDR3 size: 15 residues. The CDR3 loop is CASSAEPAGAYEQYF. In nucleotides, the CDR3 is TGCGCCAGCAGCGCCGAACCAGCGGGAGCCTACGAGCAGTACTTC.

The rearrangement links TRBV2 to TRBJ2-1, with 13 bases aligning to TRBD2. J was trimmed by 9 bases and V by 6 bases; bases with no gene match: 20. Germline V CDR1 and CDR2: SNHLY, FYNNEI. This CDR3 is 19 amino acids long. CDR3 sequence (DNA): TGTGCCAGCAGGATAAACCAAGCCCCTACTAGCGGGAGGGCTGGTGAGCAGTTCTTC. It specifies CASRINQAPTSGRAGEQFF.

This chain uses TRBV30 with TRBJ2-2; D is unclear. Germline CDR1 is GTSNPN and CDR2 is SVGIG (reference sequence). The CDR3 has 15 residues. V lost 0 bases and J 4 bases, leaving 12 bases between the germline ends. The chain's CDR3 is CAWSVRSLSTGELFF. In DNA form, the CDR3 reads TGTGCCTGGAGTGTACGGAGCCTATCCACCGGGGAGCTGTTTTTT.